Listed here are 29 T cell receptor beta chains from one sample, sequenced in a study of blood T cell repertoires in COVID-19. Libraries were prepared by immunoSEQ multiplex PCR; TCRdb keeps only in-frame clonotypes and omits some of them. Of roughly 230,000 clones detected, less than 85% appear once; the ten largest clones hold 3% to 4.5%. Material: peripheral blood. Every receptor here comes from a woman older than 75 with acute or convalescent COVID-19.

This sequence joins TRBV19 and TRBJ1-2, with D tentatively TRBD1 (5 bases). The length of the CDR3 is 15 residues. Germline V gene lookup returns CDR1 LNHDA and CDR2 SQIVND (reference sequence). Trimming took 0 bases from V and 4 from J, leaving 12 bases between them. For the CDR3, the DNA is TGTGCCAGTAGTATAGAGGATCAGGGCTTCTATGGCTACACCTTC. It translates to CASSIEDQGFYGYTF.

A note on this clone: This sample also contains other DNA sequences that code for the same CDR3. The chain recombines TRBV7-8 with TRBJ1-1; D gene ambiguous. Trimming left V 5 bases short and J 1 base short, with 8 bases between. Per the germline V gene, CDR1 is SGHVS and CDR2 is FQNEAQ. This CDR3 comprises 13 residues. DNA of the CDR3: TGTGCCAGCAGCCTTGGGCGGAACACTGAAGCTTTCTTT. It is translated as CASSLGRNTEAFF. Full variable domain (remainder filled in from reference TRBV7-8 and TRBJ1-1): GAGVSQSPRYKVAKRGQDVALRCDPISGHVSLFWYQQALGQGPEFLTYFQNEAQLDKSGLPSDRFFAERPEGSVSTLKIQRTQQEDSAVYLCASSLGRNTEAFFGQGTRLTVV.

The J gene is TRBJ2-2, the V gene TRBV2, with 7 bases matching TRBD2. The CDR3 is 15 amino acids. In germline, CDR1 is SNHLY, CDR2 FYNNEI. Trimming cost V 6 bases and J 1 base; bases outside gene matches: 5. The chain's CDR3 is CASSVGLENTGELFF. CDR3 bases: TGTGCCAGCAGCGTAGGACTAGAGAACACCGGGGAGCTGTTTTTT.

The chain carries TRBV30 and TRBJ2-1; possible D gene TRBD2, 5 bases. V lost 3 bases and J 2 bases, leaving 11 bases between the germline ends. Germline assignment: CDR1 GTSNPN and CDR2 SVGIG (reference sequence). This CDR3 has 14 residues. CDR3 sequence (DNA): TGTGCCTGGAGCCCCGGACTGCCCTACAATGAGCAGTTCTTC. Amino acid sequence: CAWSPGLPYNEQFF.

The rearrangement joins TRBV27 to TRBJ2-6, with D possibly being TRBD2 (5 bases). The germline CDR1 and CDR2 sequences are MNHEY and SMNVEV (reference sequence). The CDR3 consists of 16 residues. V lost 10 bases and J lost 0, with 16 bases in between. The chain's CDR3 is CAISRAAPSGANVLTF. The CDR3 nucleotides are TGTGCCATTTCGAGGGCAGCTCCCTCTGGGGCCAACGTCCTGACTTTC. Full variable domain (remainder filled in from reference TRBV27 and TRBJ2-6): EAQVTQNPRYLITVTGKKLTVTCSQNMNHEYMSWYRQDPGLGLRQIYYSMNVEVTDKGDVPEGYKVSRKEKRNFPLILESPSPNQTSLYFCAISRAAPSGANVLTFGAGSRLTVL.

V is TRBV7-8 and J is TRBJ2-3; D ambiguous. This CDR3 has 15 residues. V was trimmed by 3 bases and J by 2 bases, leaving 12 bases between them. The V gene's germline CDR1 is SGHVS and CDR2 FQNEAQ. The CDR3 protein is CASSFPPGFTDTQYF. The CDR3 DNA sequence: TGTGCCAGCAGCTTTCCCCCCGGGTTCACAGATACGCAGTATTTT.

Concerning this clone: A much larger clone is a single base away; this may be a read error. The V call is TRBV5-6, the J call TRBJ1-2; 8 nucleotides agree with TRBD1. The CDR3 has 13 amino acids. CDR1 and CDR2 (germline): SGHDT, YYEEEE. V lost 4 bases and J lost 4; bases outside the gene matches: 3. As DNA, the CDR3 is TGTGCCAGCAGCCCGACAGGGGTCTATGGCTACACCTTC. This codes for CASSPTGVYGYTF.

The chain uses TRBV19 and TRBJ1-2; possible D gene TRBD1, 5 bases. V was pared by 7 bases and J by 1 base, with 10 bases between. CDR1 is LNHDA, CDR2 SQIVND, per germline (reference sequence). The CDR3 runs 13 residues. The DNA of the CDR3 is TGTGCCAGTAACATCAGGGATAACTATGGCTACACCTTC. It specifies CASNIRDNYGYTF.

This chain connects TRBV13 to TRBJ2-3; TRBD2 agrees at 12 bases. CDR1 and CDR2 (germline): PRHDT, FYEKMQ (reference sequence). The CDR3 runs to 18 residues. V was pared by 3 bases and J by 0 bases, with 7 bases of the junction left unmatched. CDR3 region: CASSFQASGGASTDTQYF. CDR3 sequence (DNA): TGTGCCAGCAGCTTTCAGGCTAGCGGGGGGGCCAGCACAGATACGCAGTATTTT.

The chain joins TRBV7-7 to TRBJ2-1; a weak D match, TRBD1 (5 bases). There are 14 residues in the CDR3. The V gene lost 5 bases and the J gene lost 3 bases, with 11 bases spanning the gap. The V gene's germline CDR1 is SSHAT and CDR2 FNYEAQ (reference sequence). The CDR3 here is CASSQGAYYNEQFF. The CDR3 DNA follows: TGTGCCAGCAGCCAAGGGGCCTACTACAATGAGCAGTTCTTC.

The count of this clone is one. Here the CDR3 DNA reads TGTGCCAGCAGCTTACATGGCTACGAGCAGTACTTC. Amino acids: CASSLHGYEQYF. This chain joins TRBV5-4 and TRBJ2-7; D not certain. CDR1 and CDR2 (germline): SGHNT, YYREEE (reference sequence). The CDR3 runs 12 residues. Trimming pared 2 bases from V and 3 bases from J, leaving 6 bases between.

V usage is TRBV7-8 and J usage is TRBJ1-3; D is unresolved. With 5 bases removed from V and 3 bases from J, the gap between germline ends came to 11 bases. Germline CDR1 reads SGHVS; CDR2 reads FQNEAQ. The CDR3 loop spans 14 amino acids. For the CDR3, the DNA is TGTGCCAGCAGCCAAGCGAGGGATGGAAACACCATATATTTT. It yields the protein CASSQARDGNTIYF.

Here the CDR3 DNA reads TGTGCCAGCAGCCCATCACCGGGACAGGGCTATGGCTACACCTTC. It is translated as CASSPSPGQGYGYTF. J is TRBJ1-2 and V is TRBV5-8; 9 bases line up with TRBD1. This CDR3 comprises 15 residues. Germline trimming cut 4 bases from V and 4 bases from J; bases unmatched to any gene: 8. Germline CDR1 SGHTS, CDR2 YDEGEE.

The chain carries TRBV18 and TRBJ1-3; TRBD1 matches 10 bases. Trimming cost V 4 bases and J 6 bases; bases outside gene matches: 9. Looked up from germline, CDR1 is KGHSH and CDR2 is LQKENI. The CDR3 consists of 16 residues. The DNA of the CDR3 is TGTGCCAGCTCACAAACCGGGACAGGGGAACTAAACACCATATATTTT. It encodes CASSQTGTGELNTIYF. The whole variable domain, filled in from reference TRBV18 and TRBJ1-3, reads NAGVMQNPRHLVRRRGQEARLRCSPMKGHSHVYWYRQLPEEGLKFMVYLQKENIIDESGMPKERFSAEFPKEGPSILRIQQVVRGDSAAYFCASSQTGTGELNTIYFGEGSWLTVV.

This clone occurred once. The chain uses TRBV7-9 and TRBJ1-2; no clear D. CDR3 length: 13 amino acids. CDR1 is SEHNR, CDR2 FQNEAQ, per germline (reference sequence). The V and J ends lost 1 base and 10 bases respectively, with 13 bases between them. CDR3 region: CASSLDGISDYTF. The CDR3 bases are TGTGCCAGCAGCTTAGACGGGATCTCTGACTACACCTTC. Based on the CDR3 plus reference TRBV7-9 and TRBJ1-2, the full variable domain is DTGVSQNPRHKITKRGQNVTFRCDPISEHNRLYWYRQTLGQGPEFLTYFQNEAQLEKSRLLSDRFSAERPKGSFSTLEIQRTEQGDSAMYLCASSLDGISDYTFGSGTRLTVV.

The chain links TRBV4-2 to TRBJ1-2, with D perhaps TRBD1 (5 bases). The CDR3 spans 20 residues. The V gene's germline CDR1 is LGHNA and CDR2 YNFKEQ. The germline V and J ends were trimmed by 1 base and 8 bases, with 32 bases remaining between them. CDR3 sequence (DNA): TGTGCCAGCAGCCAAGCCGGTGGATCGAGCAGGGAGGGAGGAAGAGGCGGCTACACCTTC. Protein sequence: CASSQAGGSSREGGRGGYTF.

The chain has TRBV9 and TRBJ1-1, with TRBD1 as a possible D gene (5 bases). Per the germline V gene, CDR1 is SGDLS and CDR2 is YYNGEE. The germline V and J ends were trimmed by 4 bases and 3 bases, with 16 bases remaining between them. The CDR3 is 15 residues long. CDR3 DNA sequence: TGTGCCAGCAGCACTTACCCCAGGGAGGACACTGAAGCTTTCTTT. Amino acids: CASSTYPREDTEAFF.

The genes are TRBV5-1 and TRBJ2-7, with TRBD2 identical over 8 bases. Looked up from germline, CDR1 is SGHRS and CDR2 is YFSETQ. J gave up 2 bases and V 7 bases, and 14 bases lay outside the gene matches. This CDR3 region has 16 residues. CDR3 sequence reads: CASAPEVAGTTYEQYF. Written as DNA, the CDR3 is TGCGCCAGCGCCCCGGAGGTAGCGGGGACAACCTACGAGCAGTACTTC.

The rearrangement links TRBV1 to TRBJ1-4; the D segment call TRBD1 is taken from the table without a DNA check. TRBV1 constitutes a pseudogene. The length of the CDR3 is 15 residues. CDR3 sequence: CTSSQYRERDEKLFF. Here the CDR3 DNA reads TGCACCAGCAGCCAGTACAGGGAGAGGGATGAAAAACTGTTTTTT.

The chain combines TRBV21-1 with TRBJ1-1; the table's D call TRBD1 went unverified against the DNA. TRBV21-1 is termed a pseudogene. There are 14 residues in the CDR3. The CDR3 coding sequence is TGTGCCAGCATCCGAAGGGGGTTAGACACTGAAGCTTTCTTT. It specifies CASIRRGLDTEAFF.

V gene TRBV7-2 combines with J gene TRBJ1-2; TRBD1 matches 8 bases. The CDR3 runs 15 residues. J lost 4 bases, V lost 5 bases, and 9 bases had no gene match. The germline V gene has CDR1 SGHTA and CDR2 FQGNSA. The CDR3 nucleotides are TGTGCCAGCAGCCTACAGGGGGTAGGCGGCTATGGCTACACCTTC. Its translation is CASSLQGVGGYGYTF.

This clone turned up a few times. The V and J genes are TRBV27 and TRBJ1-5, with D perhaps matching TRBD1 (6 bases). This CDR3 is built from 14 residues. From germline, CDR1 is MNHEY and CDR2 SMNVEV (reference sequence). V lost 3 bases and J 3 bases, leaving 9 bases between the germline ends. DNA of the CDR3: TGTGCCAGCAGTTTCACAGGGAACAATCAGCCCCAGCATTTT. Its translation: CASSFTGNNQPQHF.

The CDR3 nucleotides read TGTGCCAGCAGTTTGGGGCAGGAGGGGAATTCACCCCTCCACTTT. It is translated as CASSLGQEGNSPLHF. J is TRBJ1-6 and V is TRBV27; perhaps TRBD1 as D (5 bases). Germline CDR1 is MNHEY and CDR2 is SMNVEV (reference sequence). CDR3 length equals 15 residues. Trimming shortened V by 3 bases and J by 7 bases, and 13 bases separated the two germline ends.

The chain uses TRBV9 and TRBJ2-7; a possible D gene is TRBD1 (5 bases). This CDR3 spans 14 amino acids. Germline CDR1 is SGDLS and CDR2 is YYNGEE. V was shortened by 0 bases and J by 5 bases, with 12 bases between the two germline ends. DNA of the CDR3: TGTGCCAGCAGCGTAGGGACACTGCGTGACGAGCAGTACTTC. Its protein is CASSVGTLRDEQYF.

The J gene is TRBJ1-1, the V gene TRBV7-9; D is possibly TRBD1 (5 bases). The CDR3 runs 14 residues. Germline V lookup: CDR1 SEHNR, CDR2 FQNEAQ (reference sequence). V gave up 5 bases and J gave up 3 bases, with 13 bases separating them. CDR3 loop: CASSVGQGDTEAFF. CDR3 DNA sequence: TGTGCCAGCAGCGTAGGGCAGGGCGACACTGAAGCTTTCTTT. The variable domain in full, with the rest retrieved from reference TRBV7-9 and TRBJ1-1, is DTGVSQNPRHKITKRGQNVTFRCDPISEHNRLYWYRQTLGQGPEFLTYFQNEAQLEKSRLLSDRFSAERPKGSFSTLEIQRTEQGDSAMYLCASSVGQGDTEAFFGQGTRLTVV.

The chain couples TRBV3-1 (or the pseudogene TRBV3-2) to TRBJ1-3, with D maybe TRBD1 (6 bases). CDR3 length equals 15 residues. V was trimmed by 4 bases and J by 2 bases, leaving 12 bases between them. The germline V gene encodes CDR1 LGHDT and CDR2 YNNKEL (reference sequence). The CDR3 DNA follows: TGTGCCAGCAGCCCGGGACATTCGACTGGAAACACCATATATTTT. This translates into CASSPGHSTGNTIYF.

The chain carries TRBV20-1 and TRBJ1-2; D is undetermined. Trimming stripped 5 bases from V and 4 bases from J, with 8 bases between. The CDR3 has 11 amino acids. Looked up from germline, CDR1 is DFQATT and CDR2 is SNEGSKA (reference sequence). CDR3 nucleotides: TGCAGTGCTCCGGGAATCTATGGCTACACCTTC. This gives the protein CSAPGIYGYTF.

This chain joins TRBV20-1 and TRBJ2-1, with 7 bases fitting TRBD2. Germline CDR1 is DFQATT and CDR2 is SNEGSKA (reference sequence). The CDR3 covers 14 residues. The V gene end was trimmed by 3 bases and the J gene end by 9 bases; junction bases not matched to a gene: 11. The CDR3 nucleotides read TGCAGTGCTAGTAAGGCGGGGGTAAAAACTGAGCAGTTCTTC. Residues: CSASKAGVKTEQFF.

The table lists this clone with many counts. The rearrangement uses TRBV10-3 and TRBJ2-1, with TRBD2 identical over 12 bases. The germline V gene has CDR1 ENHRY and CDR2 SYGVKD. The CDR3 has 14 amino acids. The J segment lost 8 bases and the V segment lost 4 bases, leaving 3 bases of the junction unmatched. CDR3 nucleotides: TGTGCCATCAGTGCCGGGACTAGCGGGCATGAGCAGTTCTTC. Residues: CAISAGTSGHEQFF.